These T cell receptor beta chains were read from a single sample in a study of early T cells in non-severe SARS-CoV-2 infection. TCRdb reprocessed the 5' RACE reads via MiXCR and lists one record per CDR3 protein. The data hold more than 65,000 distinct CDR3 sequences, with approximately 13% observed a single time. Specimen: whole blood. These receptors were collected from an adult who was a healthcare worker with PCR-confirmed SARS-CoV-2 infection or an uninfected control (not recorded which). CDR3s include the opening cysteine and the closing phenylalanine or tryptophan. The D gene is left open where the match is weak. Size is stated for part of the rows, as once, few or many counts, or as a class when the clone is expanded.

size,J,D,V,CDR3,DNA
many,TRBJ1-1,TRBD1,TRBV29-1,CSVRTGRFDGNTEAFF,TGCAGCGTCCGGACAGGGAGATTCGATGGGAACACTGAAGCTTTCTTT
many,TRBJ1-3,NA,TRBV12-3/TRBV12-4,CASSLGGVGNTIYF,TGTGCCAGCAGTTTAGGGGGGGTTGGAAACACCATATATTTT
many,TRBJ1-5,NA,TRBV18,CASSPPTGQPQHF,TGTGCCAGCTCACCACCGACAGGACAGCCCCAGCATTTT
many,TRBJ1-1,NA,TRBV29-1,CSATFGGAFF,TGCAGCGCCACGTTTGGAGGGGCTTTCTTT
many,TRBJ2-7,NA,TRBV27,CASSLGPISSYEQYF,TGTGCCAGCAGTTTGGGACCAATTTCCTCCTACGAGCAGTACTTC
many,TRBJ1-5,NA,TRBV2,CASRSGQPQHF,TGTGCCAGCAGATCTGGACAGCCCCAGCATTTT
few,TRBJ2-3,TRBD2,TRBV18,CASPGPSGRKDTQYF,TGTGCCAGCCCCGGGCCTAGCGGGAGGAAGGATACGCAGTATTTT
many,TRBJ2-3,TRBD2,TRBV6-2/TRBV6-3,CASSPRTSGVTDTQYF,TGTGCCAGCAGTCCCCGGACTAGCGGTGTAACAGATACGCAGTATTTT
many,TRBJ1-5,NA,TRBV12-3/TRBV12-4,CASSFRRTNQPQHF,TGTGCCAGCAGTTTTCGGCGGACTAATCAGCCCCAGCATTTT
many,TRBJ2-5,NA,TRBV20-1,CSATHLKETQYF,TGCAGTGCTACCCACCTGAAGGAGACCCAGTACTTC
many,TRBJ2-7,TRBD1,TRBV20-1,CSARTGQGAYEQYF,TGCAGTGCTAGGACGGGACAGGGGGCCTACGAGCAGTACTTC
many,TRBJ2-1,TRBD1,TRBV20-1,CSAREPGQGACNEQFF,TGCAGTGCTAGAGAGCCGGGACAGGGGGCCTGTAATGAGCAGTTCTTC
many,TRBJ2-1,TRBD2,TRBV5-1,CASSTLAGAFNEQFF,TGCGCCAGCAGCACTCTAGCGGGGGCGTTCAATGAGCAGTTCTTC
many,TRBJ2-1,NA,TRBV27,CASSIRDFRSYNEQFF,TGTGCCAGCAGTATCCGGGACTTCCGCTCCTACAATGAGCAGTTCTTC
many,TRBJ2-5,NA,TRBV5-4,CASSLGQDPQETQYF,TGTGCCAGCAGCTTGGGACAGGACCCCCAAGAGACCCAGTACTTC
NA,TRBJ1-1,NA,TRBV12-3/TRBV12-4,CASSPWEGSEAFF,TGTGCCAGCAGTCCCTGGGAAGGGAGTGAAGCTTTCTTT
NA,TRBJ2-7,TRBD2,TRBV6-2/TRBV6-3,CASSLSGGIDEQYF,TGTGCCAGCAGCCTTAGCGGGGGGATCGACGAGCAGTACTTC
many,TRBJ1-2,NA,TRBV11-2,CASSSGQLRGYTF,TGTGCCAGCAGCTCAGGACAGCTTCGGGGCTACACCTTC
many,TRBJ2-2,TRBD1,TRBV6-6,CASSPSARGKEGGELFF,TGTGCCAGCAGCCCTTCCGCCAGGGGGAAAGAGGGCGGGGAGCTGTTTTTT
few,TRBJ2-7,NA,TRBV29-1,CSVEIQGPVKQYF,TGCAGCGTTGAGATTCAGGGCCCGGTTAAGCAGTACTTC